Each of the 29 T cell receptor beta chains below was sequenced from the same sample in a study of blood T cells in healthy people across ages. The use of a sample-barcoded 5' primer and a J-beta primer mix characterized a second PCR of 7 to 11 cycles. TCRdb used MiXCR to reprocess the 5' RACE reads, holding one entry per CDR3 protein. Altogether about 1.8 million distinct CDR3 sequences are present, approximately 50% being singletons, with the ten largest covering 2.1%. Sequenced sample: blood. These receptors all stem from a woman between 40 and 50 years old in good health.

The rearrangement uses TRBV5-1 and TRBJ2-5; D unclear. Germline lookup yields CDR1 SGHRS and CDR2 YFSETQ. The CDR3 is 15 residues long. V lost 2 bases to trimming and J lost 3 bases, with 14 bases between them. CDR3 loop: CASSFSPVEKETQYF. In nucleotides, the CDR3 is TGCGCCAGCAGCTTTTCGCCAGTAGAAAAAGAGACCCAGTACTTC.

The DNA for the CDR3 is TGTGCCACCAGCACAATTAGCGGGGGGGCTTTCGGAGAGACCCAGTACTTC. Its translation is CATSTISGGAFGETQYF. The chain links TRBV15 to TRBJ2-5, with 11 bases lining up with TRBD2. This CDR3 has 17 amino acids. The V and J ends lost 4 bases and 4 bases, in that order; junction bases with no gene match: 11. Germline V gene data show CDR1 as LNHNV and CDR2 as YYDKDF (reference sequence).

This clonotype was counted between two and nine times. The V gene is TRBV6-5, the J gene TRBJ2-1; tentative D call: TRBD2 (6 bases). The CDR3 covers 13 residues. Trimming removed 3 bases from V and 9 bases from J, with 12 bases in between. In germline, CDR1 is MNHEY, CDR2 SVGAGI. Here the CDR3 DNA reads TGTGCCAGCAGTTATGTAAAGGAGGGTGAGCAGTTCTTC. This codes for CASSYVKEGEQFF.

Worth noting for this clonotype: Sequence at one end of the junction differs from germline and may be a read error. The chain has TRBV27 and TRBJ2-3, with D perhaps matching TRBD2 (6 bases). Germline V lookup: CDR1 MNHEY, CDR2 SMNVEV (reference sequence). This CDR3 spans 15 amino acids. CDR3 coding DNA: TGTGCCAGCAGTTTATCGGCTTGGGGGGTGGATACACAGTATTTT. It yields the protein CASSLSAWGVDTQYF.

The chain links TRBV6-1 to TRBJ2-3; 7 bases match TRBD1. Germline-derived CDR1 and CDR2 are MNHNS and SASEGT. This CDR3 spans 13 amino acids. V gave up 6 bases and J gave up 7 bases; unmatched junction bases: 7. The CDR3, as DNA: TGTGCCAGCAGCGAGTTCAGGGGGAATACGCAGTATTTT. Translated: CASSEFRGNTQYF.

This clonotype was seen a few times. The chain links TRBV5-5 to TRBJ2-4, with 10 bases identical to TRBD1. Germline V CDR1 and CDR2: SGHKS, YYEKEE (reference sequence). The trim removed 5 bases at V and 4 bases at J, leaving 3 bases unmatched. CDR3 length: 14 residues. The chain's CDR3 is CASRGGQGKNIQYF. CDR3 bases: TGTGCCAGCAGGGGGGGACAGGGGAAAAACATTCAGTACTTC.

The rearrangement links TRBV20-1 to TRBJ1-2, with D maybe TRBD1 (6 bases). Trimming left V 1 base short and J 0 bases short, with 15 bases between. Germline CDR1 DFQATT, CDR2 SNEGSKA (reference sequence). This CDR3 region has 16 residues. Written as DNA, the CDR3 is TGCAGTGCTAGAGCCTTCCTAGACAGGACTAACTATGGCTACACCTTC. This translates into CSARAFLDRTNYGYTF.

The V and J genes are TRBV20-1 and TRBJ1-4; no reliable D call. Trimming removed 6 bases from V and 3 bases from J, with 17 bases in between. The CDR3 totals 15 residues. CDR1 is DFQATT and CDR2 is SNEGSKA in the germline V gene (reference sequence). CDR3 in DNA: TGCAGTGCCCATCGAGGACCACTCCCTAATGAAAAACTGTTTTTT. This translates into CSAHRGPLPNEKLFF.

The chain's CDR3 is CASSYSSAATSGANVLTF. The CDR3 coding sequence is TGTGCCAGCAGTTACTCGTCGGCAGCCACCTCTGGGGCCAACGTCCTGACTTTC. This chain connects TRBV6-5 to TRBJ2-6; D not resolved. V dropped 0 bases and J dropped 0 bases, with 12 bases sitting between them. Germline CDR1 MNHEY, CDR2 SVGAGI. This CDR3 has 18 residues.

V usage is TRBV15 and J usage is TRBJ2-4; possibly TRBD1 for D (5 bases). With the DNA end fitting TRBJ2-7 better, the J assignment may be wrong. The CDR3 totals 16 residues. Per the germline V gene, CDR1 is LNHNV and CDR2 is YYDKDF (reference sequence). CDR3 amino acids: CATSRGPFRDAYEQYF. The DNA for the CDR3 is TGTGCCACCAGCAGAGGCCCCTTCAGGGATGCCTACGAGCAGTACTTC.

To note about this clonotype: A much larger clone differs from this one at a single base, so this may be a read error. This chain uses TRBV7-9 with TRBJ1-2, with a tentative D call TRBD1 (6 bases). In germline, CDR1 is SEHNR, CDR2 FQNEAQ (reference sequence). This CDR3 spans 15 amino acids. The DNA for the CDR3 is TGTGCCAGCGGCTTAGCGCAGGGGCGCGACGGTGGCTACACCTTC. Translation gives CASGLAQGRDGGYTF.

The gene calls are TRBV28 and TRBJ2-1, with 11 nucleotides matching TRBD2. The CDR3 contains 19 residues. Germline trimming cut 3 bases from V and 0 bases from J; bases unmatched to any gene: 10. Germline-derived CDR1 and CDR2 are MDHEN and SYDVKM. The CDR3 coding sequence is TGTGCCAGCAGTTTTTGGGGTAGCGGGGGGGGTAGCTCCTACAATGAGCAGTTCTTC. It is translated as CASSFWGSGGGSSYNEQFF.

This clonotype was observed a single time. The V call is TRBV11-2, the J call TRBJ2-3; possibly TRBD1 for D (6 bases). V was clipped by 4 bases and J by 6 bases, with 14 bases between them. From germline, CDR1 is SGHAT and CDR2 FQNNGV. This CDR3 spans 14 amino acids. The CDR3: CASSSWTAQDTQYF. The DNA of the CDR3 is TGTGCCAGCAGCTCCTGGACAGCCCAGGATACGCAGTATTTT.

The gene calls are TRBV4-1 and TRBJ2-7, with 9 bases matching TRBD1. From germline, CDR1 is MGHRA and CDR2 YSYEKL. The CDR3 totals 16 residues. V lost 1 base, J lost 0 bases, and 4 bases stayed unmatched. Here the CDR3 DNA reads TGCGCCAGCAGCCAAGTGGGACAGGGAGGCTCCTACGAGCAGTACTTC. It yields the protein CASSQVGQGGSYEQYF.

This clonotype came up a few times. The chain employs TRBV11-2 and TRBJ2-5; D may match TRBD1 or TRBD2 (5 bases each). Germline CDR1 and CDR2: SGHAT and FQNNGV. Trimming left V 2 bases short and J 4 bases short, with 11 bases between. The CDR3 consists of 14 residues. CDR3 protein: CASSLRPGAETQYF. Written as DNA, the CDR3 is TGTGCCAGCAGCTTACGCCCCGGGGCAGAGACCCAGTACTTC.

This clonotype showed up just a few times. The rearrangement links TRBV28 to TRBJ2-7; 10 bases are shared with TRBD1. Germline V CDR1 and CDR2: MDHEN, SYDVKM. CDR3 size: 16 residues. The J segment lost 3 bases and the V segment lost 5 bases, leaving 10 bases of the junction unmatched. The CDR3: CASSPDRDRGLYEQYF. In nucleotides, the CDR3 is TGTGCCAGCAGTCCCGACCGGGACAGGGGACTCTACGAGCAGTACTTC. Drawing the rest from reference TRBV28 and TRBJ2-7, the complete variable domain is DVKVTQSSRYLVKRTGEKVFLECVQDMDHENMFWYRQDPGLGLRLIYFSYDVKMKEKGDIPEGYSVSREKKERFSLILESASTNQTSMYLCASSPDRDRGLYEQYFGPGTRLTVT.

Here the CDR3 DNA reads TGTGCCAGCAGCGAAAGGCTGGAAAATCAGCCCCAGCATTTT. Protein product: CASSERLENQPQHF. The rearrangement joins TRBV3-1 to TRBJ1-5; no reliable D call. The V gene lost 5 bases and the J gene lost 4 bases, with 12 bases spanning the gap. Germline CDR1 LGHDT, CDR2 YNNKEL (reference sequence). This CDR3 region has 14 residues.

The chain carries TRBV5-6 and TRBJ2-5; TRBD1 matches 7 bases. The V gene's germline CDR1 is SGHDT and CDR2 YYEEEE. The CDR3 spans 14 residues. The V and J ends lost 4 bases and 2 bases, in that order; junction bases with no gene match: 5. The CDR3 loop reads CASSASTGQETQYF. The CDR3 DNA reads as TGTGCCAGCAGCGCCTCGACAGGGCAAGAGACCCAGTACTTC.

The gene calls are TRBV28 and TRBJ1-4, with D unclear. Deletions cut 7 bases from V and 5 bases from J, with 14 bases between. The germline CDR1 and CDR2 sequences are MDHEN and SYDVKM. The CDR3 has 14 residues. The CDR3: CASTSGGLNEKLFF. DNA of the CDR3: TGTGCCAGCACCTCGGGTGGTCTCAATGAAAAACTGTTTTTT.

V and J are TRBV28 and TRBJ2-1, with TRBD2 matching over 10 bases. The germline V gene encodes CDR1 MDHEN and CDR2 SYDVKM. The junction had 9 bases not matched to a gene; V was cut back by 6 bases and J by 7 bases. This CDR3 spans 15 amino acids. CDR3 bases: TGTGCCAGCAGCATAGCTAGCGGGGGTAGGAATGAGCAGTTCTTC. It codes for CASSIASGGRNEQFF.

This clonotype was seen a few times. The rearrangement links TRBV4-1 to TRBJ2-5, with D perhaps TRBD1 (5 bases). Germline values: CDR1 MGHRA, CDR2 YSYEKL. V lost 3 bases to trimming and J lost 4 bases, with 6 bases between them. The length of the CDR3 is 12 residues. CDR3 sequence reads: CASSQGPETQYF. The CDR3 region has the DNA TGCGCCAGCAGCCAGGGGCCAGAGACCCAGTACTTC.

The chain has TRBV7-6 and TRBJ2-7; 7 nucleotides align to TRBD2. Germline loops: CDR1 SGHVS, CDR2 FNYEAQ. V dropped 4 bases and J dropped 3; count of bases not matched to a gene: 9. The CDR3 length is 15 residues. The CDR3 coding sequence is TGTGCCAGCAGCTCTCGAGGGGAGGGTCACTACGAGCAGTACTTC. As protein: CASSSRGEGHYEQYF.

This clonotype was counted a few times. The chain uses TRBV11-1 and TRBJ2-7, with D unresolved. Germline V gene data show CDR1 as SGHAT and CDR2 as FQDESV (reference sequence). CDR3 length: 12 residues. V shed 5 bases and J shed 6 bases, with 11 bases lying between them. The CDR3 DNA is TGTGCCAGCAGCACGACTCCTTTCGAGCAGTACTTC. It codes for CASSTTPFEQYF.

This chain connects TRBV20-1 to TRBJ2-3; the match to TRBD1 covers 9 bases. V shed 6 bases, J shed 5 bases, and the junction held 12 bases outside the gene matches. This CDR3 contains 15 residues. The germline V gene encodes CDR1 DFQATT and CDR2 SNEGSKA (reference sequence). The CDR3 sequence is CSATFWDRVEDTQYF. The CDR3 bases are TGCAGTGCCACCTTCTGGGACAGGGTAGAAGATACGCAGTATTTT.

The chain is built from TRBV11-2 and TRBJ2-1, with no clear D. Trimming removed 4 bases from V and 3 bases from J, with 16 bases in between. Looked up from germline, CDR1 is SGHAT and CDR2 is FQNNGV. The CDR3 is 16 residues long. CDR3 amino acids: CASSSIGRHRYNEQFF. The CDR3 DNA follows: TGTGCCAGCAGCTCCATCGGACGGCATCGCTACAATGAGCAGTTCTTC.

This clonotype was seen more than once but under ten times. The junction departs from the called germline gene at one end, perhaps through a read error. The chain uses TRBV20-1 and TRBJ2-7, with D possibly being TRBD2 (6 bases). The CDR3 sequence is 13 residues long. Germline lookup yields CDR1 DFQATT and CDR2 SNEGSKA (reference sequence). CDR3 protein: CSAGQLASHEQYF. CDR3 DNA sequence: TGCAGTGCAGGCCAACTAGCCTCCCACGAGCAGTACTTC.

The CDR3 loop is CSAKPGRITYEQYF. The CDR3 DNA is TGCAGTGCTAAGCCTGGACGGATTACCTACGAGCAGTACTTC. The gene calls are TRBV20-1 and TRBJ2-4; D ambiguous. The DNA matches TRBJ2-7 better at its end, which makes the J call doubtful. The CDR3 contains 14 residues. From germline, CDR1 is DFQATT and CDR2 SNEGSKA (reference sequence).

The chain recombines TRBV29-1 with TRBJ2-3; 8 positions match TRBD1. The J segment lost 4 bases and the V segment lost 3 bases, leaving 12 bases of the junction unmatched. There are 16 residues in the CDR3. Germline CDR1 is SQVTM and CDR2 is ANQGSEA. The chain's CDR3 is CSVETPATGVPDTQYF. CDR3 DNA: TGCAGCGTTGAGACCCCGGCGACAGGGGTACCAGATACGCAGTATTTT.

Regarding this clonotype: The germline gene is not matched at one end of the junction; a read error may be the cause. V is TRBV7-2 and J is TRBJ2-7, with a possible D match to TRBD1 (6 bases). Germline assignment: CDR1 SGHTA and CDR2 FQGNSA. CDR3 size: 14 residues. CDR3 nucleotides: TGTGCCAGCGGCTTGGGGGACACTTCCTACGAGCAGTACTTC. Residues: CASGLGDTSYEQYF.